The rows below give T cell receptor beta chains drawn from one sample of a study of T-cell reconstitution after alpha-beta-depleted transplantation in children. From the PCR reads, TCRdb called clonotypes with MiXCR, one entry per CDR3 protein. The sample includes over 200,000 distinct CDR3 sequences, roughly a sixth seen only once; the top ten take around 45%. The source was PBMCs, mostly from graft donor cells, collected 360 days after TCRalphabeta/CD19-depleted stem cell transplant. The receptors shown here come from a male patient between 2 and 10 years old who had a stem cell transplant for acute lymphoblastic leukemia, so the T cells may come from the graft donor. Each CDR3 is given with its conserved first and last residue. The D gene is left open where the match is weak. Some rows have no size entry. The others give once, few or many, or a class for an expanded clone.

CDR3nt: TGTGCCAGCAGCCCAGTTGGGGGTGAGCAGTTCTTC
CDR3aa: CASSPVGGEQFF
v_gene: TRBV12-3/TRBV12-4
d_gene: -
j_gene: TRBJ2-1
abundance: -

CDR3nt: TGCGCCAGCAGCCAAGATCTCCAGGGGGAATACGAGCAGTACTTC
CDR3aa: CASSQDLQGEYEQYF
v_gene: TRBV4-3
d_gene: TRBD1
j_gene: TRBJ2-7
abundance: once

CDR3nt: TGTGCCTGCAGCTTAGAGTGGAGCTACGAGCAGTACTTC
CDR3aa: CACSLEWSYEQYF
v_gene: TRBV11-2
d_gene: -
j_gene: TRBJ2-7
abundance: -

CDR3nt: TGCGCCAGCAGGATTAGCGGGGCCTCCTACAATGAGCAGTTCTTC
CDR3aa: CASRISGASYNEQFF
v_gene: TRBV10-2
d_gene: TRBD2
j_gene: TRBJ2-1
abundance: few

CDR3nt: TGTGCCAGCAGCCTGTCAGGGTCCTATAATTCACCCCTCCACTTT
CDR3aa: CASSLSGSYNSPLHF
v_gene: TRBV3-1
d_gene: -
j_gene: TRBJ1-6
abundance: few

CDR3nt: TGTGCCAGCAGCGTAGGTGATAGCGGACCAGATACGCAGTATTTT
CDR3aa: CASSVGDSGPDTQYF
v_gene: TRBV9
d_gene: -
j_gene: TRBJ2-3
abundance: few

CDR3nt: TGTGCCAGCAGCTTCCGGGGCCAAAACACCGGGGAGCTGTTTTTT
CDR3aa: CASSFRGQNTGELFF
v_gene: TRBV13
d_gene: -
j_gene: TRBJ2-2
abundance: many

CDR3nt: TGCAGCGAAGGGACAGGGGCGAACACTGAAGCTTTCTTT
CDR3aa: CSEGTGANTEAFF
v_gene: TRBV29-1
d_gene: TRBD1
j_gene: TRBJ1-1
abundance: once

CDR3nt: TGTGCCAGCAGCCCCAGTTCTACTTTCAACACCGGGGAGCTGTTTTTT
CDR3aa: CASSPSSTFNTGELFF
v_gene: TRBV9
d_gene: -
j_gene: TRBJ2-2
abundance: many

CDR3nt: TGCAGTGCATGGACCGGGACTCAATACGAGCAGTACTTC
CDR3aa: CSAWTGTQYEQYF
v_gene: TRBV20-1
d_gene: -
j_gene: TRBJ2-7
abundance: many

CDR3nt: TGTGCCAGCAGTGGGAAGCAGGGGATCCACGAGCAGTACTTC
CDR3aa: CASSGKQGIHEQYF
v_gene: TRBV6-1
d_gene: -
j_gene: TRBJ2-7
abundance: -

CDR3nt: TGTGCCAGCAACCAAAACAGGGGGGATGGCTACACCTTC
CDR3aa: CASNQNRGDGYTF
v_gene: TRBV7-9
d_gene: TRBD1
j_gene: TRBJ1-2
abundance: few

CDR3nt: TGTGCCAGCAGCTTTCGGGCTGACAACTACGAGCAGTACTTC
CDR3aa: CASSFRADNYEQYF
v_gene: TRBV7-9
d_gene: -
j_gene: TRBJ2-7
abundance: few

CDR3nt: TGTGCCAGCAGCCGATCTAAGGGACAGGGTAAAAATGAGCAGTTCTTC
CDR3aa: CASSRSKGQGKNEQFF
v_gene: TRBV11-3
d_gene: TRBD1
j_gene: TRBJ2-1
abundance: -

CDR3nt: TGTGCCAGCAGCTTGTGGGCAGGGTCTATGGAGGTCGCCAAAAACATTCAGTACTTC
CDR3aa: CASSLWAGSMEVAKNIQYF
v_gene: TRBV5-6
d_gene: -
j_gene: TRBJ2-4
abundance: -

CDR3nt: TGCAGTGCTAGAGATCTGAGACAGGCCGGCCAGCCCCAGCATTTT
CDR3aa: CSARDLRQAGQPQHF
v_gene: TRBV20-1
d_gene: -
j_gene: TRBJ1-5
abundance: few

CDR3nt: TGTGCCAGCAGCTCGGTGCAGGCCTACGAGCAGTACTTC
CDR3aa: CASSSVQAYEQYF
v_gene: TRBV4-2
d_gene: -
j_gene: TRBJ2-7
abundance: -

CDR3nt: TGTGCCAGCAGCCGATTTGGGGCCTCGGGCACAGATACGCAGTATTTT
CDR3aa: CASSRFGASGTDTQYF
v_gene: TRBV5-4
d_gene: -
j_gene: TRBJ2-3
abundance: few

CDR3nt: TGTGCCAGCAGTTTTGTGGCGAGGGAGCAGTACTTC
CDR3aa: CASSFVAREQYF
v_gene: TRBV12-3/TRBV12-4
d_gene: -
j_gene: TRBJ2-7
abundance: -

CDR3nt: TGTGCCAGCAGCTTATACATGAACACTGAAGCTTTCTTT
CDR3aa: CASSLYMNTEAFF
v_gene: TRBV7-2
d_gene: -
j_gene: TRBJ1-1
abundance: many

CDR3nt: TGTGCCAGCAGCATGGGACAGGTGAACACTGAAGCTTTCTTT
CDR3aa: CASSMGQVNTEAFF
v_gene: TRBV5-8
d_gene: TRBD1
j_gene: TRBJ1-1
abundance: few

CDR3nt: TGTGCCATCAGTGAGTCGCGACAGGGGCAAGAGACCCAGTACTTC
CDR3aa: CAISESRQGQETQYF
v_gene: TRBV10-3
d_gene: TRBD1
j_gene: TRBJ2-5
abundance: -

CDR3nt: TGCGCCAGCAGCCAAGGAGGGACTAGCGGGCTACGGGAGCAGTACTTC
CDR3aa: CASSQGGTSGLREQYF
v_gene: TRBV4-1
d_gene: TRBD2
j_gene: TRBJ2-7
abundance: -

CDR3nt: TGTGCCAGCAGCTCATCCCACACTAGCGGGGTCCCCTACGAGCAGTACTTC
CDR3aa: CASSSSHTSGVPYEQYF
v_gene: TRBV7-9
d_gene: TRBD2
j_gene: TRBJ2-7
abundance: -

CDR3nt: TGCGCCAGCAGCTTGGCCTTCGCTAGCGGGAGTAGGAATGAGCAGTTCTTC
CDR3aa: CASSLAFASGSRNEQFF
v_gene: TRBV5-1
d_gene: TRBD2
j_gene: TRBJ2-1
abundance: -

CDR3nt: TGCGCCAGCAGCTGGGAGAGAGGGGCAGATTCACCCCTCCACTTT
CDR3aa: CASSWERGADSPLHF
v_gene: TRBV5-1
d_gene: -
j_gene: TRBJ1-6
abundance: -

CDR3nt: TGTGCCAGCAGCTTATTCCCGGCCGGGACTAGCGGGGGGGAGAGACAAGAGACCCAGTACTTC
CDR3aa: CASSLFPAGTSGGERQETQYF
v_gene: TRBV11-1
d_gene: TRBD2
j_gene: TRBJ2-5
abundance: few

CDR3nt: TGTGCCAGCAGCCAGGGCTCAGATACGCAGTATTTT
CDR3aa: CASSQGSDTQYF
v_gene: TRBV7-9
d_gene: -
j_gene: TRBJ2-3
abundance: few

CDR3nt: TGTGCTAGTACCATTATCAGTGGAAACACCATATATTTT
CDR3aa: CASTIISGNTIYF
v_gene: TRBV12-5
d_gene: -
j_gene: TRBJ1-3
abundance: few

CDR3nt: TGCGCCAGCAGCGAAGTGACAGGGTCCGGAGAGACCCAGTACTTC
CDR3aa: CASSEVTGSGETQYF
v_gene: TRBV5-1
d_gene: TRBD1
j_gene: TRBJ2-5
abundance: -

CDR3nt: TGTGCCAGCAGGGGGGGTAGCACAGATACGCAGTATTTT
CDR3aa: CASRGGSTDTQYF
v_gene: TRBV6-1
d_gene: -
j_gene: TRBJ2-3
abundance: -

CDR3nt: TGTGCCAGCAGTTTATCTCTCAGGACAGACAGTGATACGCAGTATTTT
CDR3aa: CASSLSLRTDSDTQYF
v_gene: TRBV28
d_gene: -
j_gene: TRBJ2-3
abundance: few

CDR3nt: TGTGCCAGCAGCGGGGGACAGGGTGGGAATGAGCAGTACTTC
CDR3aa: CASSGGQGGNEQYF
v_gene: TRBV12-3/TRBV12-4
d_gene: TRBD1
j_gene: TRBJ2-7
abundance: few

CDR3nt: TGTGCCAGCTCACCACCGGGGGGCCAGCCCCAGCATTTT
CDR3aa: CASSPPGGQPQHF
v_gene: TRBV18
d_gene: -
j_gene: TRBJ1-5
abundance: -

CDR3nt: TGTGCCAGCAGTTACGACCGGGACAAGGCCTACGAGCAGTACTTC
CDR3aa: CASSYDRDKAYEQYF
v_gene: TRBV6-5
d_gene: -
j_gene: TRBJ2-7
abundance: many

CDR3nt: TGCGCCAGCAGTGGTCCCGGGACGGGGCAGCCCCAGCATTTT
CDR3aa: CASSGPGTGQPQHF
v_gene: TRBV10-1
d_gene: -
j_gene: TRBJ1-5
abundance: -

CDR3nt: TGTGCCAGCAGTGAAGGAGAGACAGGCCTAAACACTGAAGCTTTCTTT
CDR3aa: CASSEGETGLNTEAFF
v_gene: TRBV2
d_gene: -
j_gene: TRBJ1-1
abundance: few

CDR3nt: TGTGCCAGCAGCTTAGATATTGGCGGGGGAACAGATACGCAGTATTTT
CDR3aa: CASSLDIGGGTDTQYF
v_gene: TRBV11-3
d_gene: TRBD2
j_gene: TRBJ2-3
abundance: -

CDR3nt: TGTGCCAGCAGTGAGGTGCGGGATGAGACCCAGTACTTC
CDR3aa: CASSEVRDETQYF
v_gene: TRBV2
d_gene: -
j_gene: TRBJ2-5
abundance: few

CDR3nt: TGTGCCAGCAGCGTCCGGGACAGCACAGATACGCAGTATTTT
CDR3aa: CASSVRDSTDTQYF
v_gene: TRBV5-6
d_gene: -
j_gene: TRBJ2-3
abundance: many

CDR3nt: TGTGCCAGCACTCGGAGCGCCGGGGAGCTGTTTTTT
CDR3aa: CASTRSAGELFF
v_gene: TRBV7-2
d_gene: -
j_gene: TRBJ2-2
abundance: -

CDR3nt: TGCGCCAGCAGCTTGATGCCTAGCGGGGGCTTCTACAATGAGCAGTTCTTC
CDR3aa: CASSLMPSGGFYNEQFF
v_gene: TRBV5-1
d_gene: TRBD2
j_gene: TRBJ2-1
abundance: few

CDR3nt: TGTGCCAGTGGGGACCCCCAGCCCCAGCATTTT
CDR3aa: CASGDPQPQHF
v_gene: TRBV19
d_gene: -
j_gene: TRBJ1-5
abundance: -

CDR3nt: TGTGCCAGCAGGGATACTACCCAAGAGACCCAGTACTTC
CDR3aa: CASRDTTQETQYF
v_gene: TRBV6-2/TRBV6-3
d_gene: -
j_gene: TRBJ2-5
abundance: few

CDR3nt: TGTGCCAGCAGCCCGCAGGGCCCTAATAACAATGAGCAGTTCTTC
CDR3aa: CASSPQGPNNNEQFF
v_gene: TRBV7-7
d_gene: -
j_gene: TRBJ2-1
abundance: few

CDR3nt: TGTGCCAGCAGCTTAGGGGACCCCGATCCATTCACAGATACGCAGTATTTT
CDR3aa: CASSLGDPDPFTDTQYF
v_gene: TRBV11-2
d_gene: -
j_gene: TRBJ2-3
abundance: few

CDR3nt: TGTGCCAGCAGCCCGAAGCGGAGACACTACAATGAGCAGTTCTTC
CDR3aa: CASSPKRRHYNEQFF
v_gene: TRBV5-4
d_gene: -
j_gene: TRBJ2-1
abundance: few